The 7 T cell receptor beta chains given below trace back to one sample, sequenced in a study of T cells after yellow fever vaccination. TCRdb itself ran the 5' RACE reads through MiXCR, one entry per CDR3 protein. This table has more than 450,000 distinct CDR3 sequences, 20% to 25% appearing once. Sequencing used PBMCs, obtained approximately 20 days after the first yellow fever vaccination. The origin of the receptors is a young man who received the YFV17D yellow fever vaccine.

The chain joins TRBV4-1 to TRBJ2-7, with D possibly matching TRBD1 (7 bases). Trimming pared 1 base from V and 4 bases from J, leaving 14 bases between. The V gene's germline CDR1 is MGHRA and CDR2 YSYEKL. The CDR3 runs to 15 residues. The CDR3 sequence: CASSQGGRGVYEQYF. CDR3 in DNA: TGCGCCAGCAGCCAAGGGGGCAGGGGGGTGTACGAGCAGTACTTC.

CDR3: CASSPPPDSGNTIYF. CDR3 DNA sequence: TGTGCCAGCTCACCACCCCCAGACTCTGGAAACACCATATATTTT. The rearrangement uses TRBV18 and TRBJ1-3, with D unclear. Germline assignment: CDR1 KGHSH and CDR2 LQKENI. The CDR3 contains 15 residues. V shed 0 bases and J shed 0 bases, with 6 bases lying between them.

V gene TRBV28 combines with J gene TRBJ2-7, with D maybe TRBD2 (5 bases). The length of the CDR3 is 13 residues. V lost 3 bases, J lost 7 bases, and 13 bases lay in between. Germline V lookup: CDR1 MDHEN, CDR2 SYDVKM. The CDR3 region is CASSFYGVGEQYV. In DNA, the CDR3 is TGTGCCAGCAGTTTCTACGGGGTGGGGGAGCAGTACGTC.

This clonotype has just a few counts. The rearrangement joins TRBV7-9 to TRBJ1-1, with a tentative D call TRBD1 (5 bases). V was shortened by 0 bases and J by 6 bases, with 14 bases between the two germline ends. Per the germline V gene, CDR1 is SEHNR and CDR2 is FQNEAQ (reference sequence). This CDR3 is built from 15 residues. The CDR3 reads CASSLAPAGQAEAFF. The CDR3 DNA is TGTGCCAGCAGCTTAGCCCCCGCAGGGCAGGCTGAAGCTTTCTTT.

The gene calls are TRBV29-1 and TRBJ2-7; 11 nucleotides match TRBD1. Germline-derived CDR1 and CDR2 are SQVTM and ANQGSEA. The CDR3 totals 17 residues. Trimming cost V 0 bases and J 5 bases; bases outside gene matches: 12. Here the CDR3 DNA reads TGCAGCGTTGAAGATTACGGCCCGGGACAGGGGGTCCACGAGCAGTACTTC. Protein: CSVEDYGPGQGVHEQYF.

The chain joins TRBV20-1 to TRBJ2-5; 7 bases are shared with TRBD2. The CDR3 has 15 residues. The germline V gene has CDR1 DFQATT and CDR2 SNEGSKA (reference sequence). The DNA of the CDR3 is TGCAGGGTCCCAGGGATTGCGGGGGACCAAGAGACCCAGTACTTC. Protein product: CRVPGIAGDQETQYF.

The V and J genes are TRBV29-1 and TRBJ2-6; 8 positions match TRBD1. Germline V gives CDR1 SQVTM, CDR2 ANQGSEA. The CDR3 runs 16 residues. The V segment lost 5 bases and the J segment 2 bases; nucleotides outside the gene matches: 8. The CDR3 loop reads CSVQTGRGPGANVLTF. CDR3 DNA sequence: TGCAGCGTTCAAACGGGCAGGGGGCCTGGGGCCAACGTCCTGACTTTC.